The clone carrying this T cell receptor beta chain was recorded many times. These data belong to a study of T cells in Graves' hyperthyroidism and ophthalmopathy. V shed 0 bases and J shed 5 bases, with 9 bases lying between them. Germline V lookup: CDR1 SGHRS, CDR2 YFSETQ. This CDR3 contains 14 residues. Hyperthyroidism was newly diagnosed in patients aged 18 to 65 (duration under 2 months). Diagnostic assessment was based on clinical symptoms, serum thyroxine and TRAb, thyroid ultrasound and orbital computed tomography. Fresh peripheral blood, less than 11 ml of it, supplied the PBMCs. What was amplified from RNA transcripts were TCR beta CDR3 regions. HTBI primers were the set used in a first-round RT-PCR of the TCR CDR3. TCRdb fed the multiplex PCR reads into MiXCR, producing one record per CDR3 protein. The repertoire consists of 480,000 or so distinct CDR3 sequences, with roughly 14% occurring once and the leading ten covering 17%.

This clonotype was sampled from a woman aged 18-30 years with Graves' hyperthyroidism. V usage is TRBV5-1 and J usage is TRBJ2-4; D gene ambiguous. The sequenced sample was blood. As DNA, the CDR3 is TGCGCCAGCAGCTTGGAGGCGGAGCAAAACATTCAGTACTTC. This sequence encodes CASSLEAEQNIQYF.